This note documents a single T cell receptor beta chain sequence. Germline CDR1 MNHEY, CDR2 SVGAGI. Between the trimmed V and J ends, which lost 0 bases and 0 bases, there was a span of 12 bases. CDR3 length: 16 residues. This specimen comes from a study of shared clonotypes between healthy human individuals. The method was immunoSEQ multiplex PCR; TCRdb's version includes in-frame clones alone and lacks a portion of them. This sample has around 690,000 clones; about nine tenths occur once, and the top ten carry about a third. The chain combines TRBV6-5 with TRBJ2-7; TRBD2 might be the D (6 bases). Sequenced: memory CD8+ T cells from PBMCs. The subset here: CD45RO+ cells pooled with CCR7-negative TemRA cells. The origin of this receptor is a man aged 18 to 29 in good health. Some clones in this sample may be carry-over from other donors' samples. DNA for the CDR3: TGTGCCAGCAGTTACTCGGAGGGGTTTAGCTCCTACGAGCAGTACTTC. Translated: CASSYSEGFSSYEQYF.